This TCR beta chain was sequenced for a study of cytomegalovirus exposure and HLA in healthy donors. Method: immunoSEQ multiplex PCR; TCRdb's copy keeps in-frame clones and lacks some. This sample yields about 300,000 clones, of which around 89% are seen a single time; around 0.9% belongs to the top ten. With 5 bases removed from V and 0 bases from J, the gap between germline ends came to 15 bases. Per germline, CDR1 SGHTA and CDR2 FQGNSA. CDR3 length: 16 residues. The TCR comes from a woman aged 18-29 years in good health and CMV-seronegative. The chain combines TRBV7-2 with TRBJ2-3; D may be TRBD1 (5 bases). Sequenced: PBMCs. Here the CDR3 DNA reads TGTGCCAGCAGCCCCCGACTGCGACAGAGCACAGATACGCAGTATTTT. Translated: CASSPRLRQSTDTQYF.